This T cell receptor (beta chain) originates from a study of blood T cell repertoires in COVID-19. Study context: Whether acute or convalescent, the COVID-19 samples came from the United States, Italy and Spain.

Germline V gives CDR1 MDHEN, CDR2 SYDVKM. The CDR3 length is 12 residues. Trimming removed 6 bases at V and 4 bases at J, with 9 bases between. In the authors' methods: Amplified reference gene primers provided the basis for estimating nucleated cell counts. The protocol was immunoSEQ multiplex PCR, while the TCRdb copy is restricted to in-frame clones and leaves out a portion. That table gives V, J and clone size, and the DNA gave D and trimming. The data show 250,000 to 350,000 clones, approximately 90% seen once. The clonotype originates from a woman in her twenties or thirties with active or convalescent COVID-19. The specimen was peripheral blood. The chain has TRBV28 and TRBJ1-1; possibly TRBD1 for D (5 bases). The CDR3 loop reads CASSRQSTEAFF. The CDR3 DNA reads TGTGCCAGCAGCCGACAGTCCACTGAAGCTTTCTTT.